The rows below give T cell receptor beta chains drawn from one sample of a study of T cell responses to AZD1222 COVID-19 vaccine. Profiling relied on immunoSEQ multiplex PCR, and the TCRdb table lists in-frame clones only, not all of them. Seen here are about 100,000 clones, about 88% observed once, and the top ten hold about 1.8%. Sample: peripheral blood, taken on day 0 of AZD1222 vaccination. The receptors derive from an adult in good health. The conserved cysteine and the conserved F or W are not part of the CDR3 here.

V gene,J gene,CDR3 protein
TRBV14,TRBJ2-1,ASSEMGGSSYNEQF
TRBV18,TRBJ2-7,ASSPPATRIYEQY
TRBV19,TRBJ2-3,ASRASGGSTDTQY
TRBV5-6,TRBJ1-5,ASSPGTANQPQH
TRBV5-1,TRBJ2-3,ASSLAGGSGTTDTQY
TRBV6-6,TRBJ2-1,ASSYSAGGNEQF
TRBV7-9,TRBJ1-4,ASSLTATNEKLF
TRBV4-1,TRBJ2-7,ASSQDAGPYEQY
TRBV2,TRBJ2-7,ASRGGYEQY
TRBV10-2,TRBJ2-7,ASSDVGGSRSYEQY
TRBV5-6,TRBJ2-7,ASSTGLRQSYEQY
TRBV6-1,TRBJ1-5,ASSETPYSNQPQH
TRBV11-3,TRBJ2-1,ASSPGTSGFSEQF
TRBV9,TRBJ1-2,ASSVAGTYGYT
TRBV7-2,TRBJ2-3,ASSSGRVRERYTQY
TRBV5-4,TRBJ1-3,ASSLDLGANGGNTIY
TRBV5-3,TRBJ1-4,ARSFPRGESEKLF
TRBV5-4,TRBJ1-1,ASSSGTSTEAF
TRBV3-1/TRBV3-2,TRBJ2-7,ASSQGGEQY
TRBV7-9,TRBJ2-5,ASSGGLGPLLITSQY
TRBV28,TRBJ1-1,ASSLIGTVNTEAF
TRBV12-3/TRBV12-4,TRBJ1-3,ASSLSNTIY
TRBV28,TRBJ2-7,ASSEDRIGYEQY
TRBV27,TRBJ2-2,ASSLSGTGANTGELF
TRBV7-3,TRBJ2-2,ASSRTSGSNTGELF
TRBV18,TRBJ1-2,ASSPEGGGHNYGYT
TRBV24-1,TRBJ1-2,ATSESGLHYGYT
TRBV7-2,TRBJ1-2,ASSLGTGGAYGYT
TRBV10-3,TRBJ2-7,AIRAGTSGYEQY
TRBV7-6,TRBJ2-7,ASSSRQGSSSYEQY
TRBV24-1,TRBJ1-5,ATGWDTCSNQPQH
TRBV15,TRBJ2-2,ATSISGGLPGELF
TRBV6-2/TRBV6-3,TRBJ2-1,ASSLAAGEQF
TRBV5-5,TRBJ1-5,ASSLTGLSNQPQH
TRBV7-8,TRBJ1-5,ASSPPPWRGVEDSNQPQH
TRBV27,TRBJ1-1,ASSSGQGNTEAF
TRBV21-1,TRBJ1-5,ASSSRAEGTRVNQPQH
TRBV30,TRBJ1-2,ACATGDYGYT
TRBV6-5,TRBJ1-1,ASNNRGRLNTEAF
TRBV28,TRBJ1-4,ASSSSGTGRNEKLF
TRBV6-5,TRBJ2-7,ASSQTGDAYEQY
TRBV9,TRBJ1-5,ASSVVVGGPQH
TRBV7-8,TRBJ1-1,ASSHASIRQNTEAF
TRBV4-3,TRBJ1-1,ASSRYVSDQNTEAF
TRBV27,TRBJ1-2,ASRSGTGGGEFSYT
TRBV11-3,TRBJ2-3,ASSLGGLADPTDTQY
TRBV28,TRBJ1-4,ASSFYDASGEKLF
TRBV12-5,TRBJ2-3,ASGSTSGSVWADTQY
TRBV9,TRBJ1-3,ASPRDGTGKRNTIY